The rows below give T cell receptor beta chains drawn from one sample of a study of CD8 T cells in ankylosing spondylitis. TCRdb re-analysed the 5' RACE reads in MiXCR, keeping a single row per CDR3 protein. The sample yields 700,000 to 1,000,000 distinct CDR3 sequences, 10% to 15% seen once. The sample comprised blood, either unsorted or a sorted T cell fraction (not recorded which). The receptors were sampled from a male donor with ankylosing spondylitis. The conserved cysteine and the conserved F or W are not part of the CDR3 here. Not all rows give a size; the values are once, few, many and, for expanded clones, a class.

size: few
J: TRBJ1-5
V: TRBV7-2
CDR3: ASSFAGSLGMLAQH

size: few
J: TRBJ2-6
V: TRBV9
CDR3: ASSYRGDGANVLT

size: .
J: TRBJ1-2
V: TRBV7-2
CDR3: ASSSRPSMTGNRGYT

size: few
J: TRBJ2-7
V: TRBV14
CDR3: ASSQDSLKQY

size: few
J: TRBJ2-1
V: TRBV11-3
CDR3: ASSRDRGEQF

size: .
J: TRBJ1-1
V: TRBV20-1
CDR3: SASFALNTEAF

size: few
J: TRBJ2-7
V: TRBV7-6
CDR3: ASSLSGTSTEQY

size: few
J: TRBJ2-7
V: TRBV12-3/TRBV12-4
CDR3: ASTRDSSNPYEQY

size: many
J: TRBJ1-5
V: TRBV5-1
CDR3: ASSLDGSNQPQH

size: .
J: TRBJ1-1
V: TRBV9
CDR3: ASGPGRGNTEAF

size: .
J: TRBJ2-1
V: TRBV6-4
CDR3: ASSYSSRRDEQF

size: few
J: TRBJ2-3
V: TRBV20-1
CDR3: SAPGSPSTDTQY

size: few
J: TRBJ1-2
V: TRBV7-2
CDR3: ASSFAGKHGYT

size: .
J: TRBJ2-1
V: TRBV6-2/TRBV6-3
CDR3: ASSPGGPPVNEQF

size: many
J: TRBJ2-5
V: TRBV20-1
CDR3: SASQGRQTQY